This T cell receptor beta chain was recorded in a study of a mutant IDH1 vaccine in newly diagnosed glioma. The repertoire was sequenced with immunoSEQ multiplex PCR; TCRdb's copy has only in-frame clones and lacks some. The data show 110,000 or so clones, around 90% seen once. Stated time point: week 11, during vaccination. Doses consisted of 300 ug of mutant IDH1 20-mer peptide each, paired with topical imiquimod. As regards this clone: The antigen is undetermined.

This CDR3 spans 14 amino acids. J gave up 6 bases and V 5 bases, and 7 bases lay outside the gene matches. The germline V gene encodes CDR1 PRHDT and CDR2 FYEKMQ (reference sequence). The V call is TRBV13, the J call TRBJ1-2; 9 nucleotides match TRBD1. The sequence was collected from a woman between 45 and 65 years old with glioma. Sequences were derived from PBMCs, sampled from a glioma patient whose treatment included an IDH1 peptide vaccine. CDR3 nucleotides: TGTGCCAGCAGCCCCCCGGGACAGGGCCATGGCTACACCTTC. Translating it yields CASSPPGQGHGYTF.